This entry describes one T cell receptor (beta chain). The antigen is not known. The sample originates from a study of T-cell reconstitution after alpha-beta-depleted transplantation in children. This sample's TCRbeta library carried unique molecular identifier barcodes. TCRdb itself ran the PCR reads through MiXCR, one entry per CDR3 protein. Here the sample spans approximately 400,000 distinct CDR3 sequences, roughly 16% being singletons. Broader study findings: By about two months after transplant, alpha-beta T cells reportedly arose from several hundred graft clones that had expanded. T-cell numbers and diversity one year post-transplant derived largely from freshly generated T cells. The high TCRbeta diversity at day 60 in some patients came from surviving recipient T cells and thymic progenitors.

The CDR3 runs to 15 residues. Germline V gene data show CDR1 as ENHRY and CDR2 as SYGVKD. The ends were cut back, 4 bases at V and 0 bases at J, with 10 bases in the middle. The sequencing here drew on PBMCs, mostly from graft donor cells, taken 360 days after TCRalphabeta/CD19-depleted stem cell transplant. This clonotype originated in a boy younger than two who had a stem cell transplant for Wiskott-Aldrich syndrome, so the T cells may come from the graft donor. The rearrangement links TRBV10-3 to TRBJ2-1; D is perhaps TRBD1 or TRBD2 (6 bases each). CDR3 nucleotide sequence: TGTGCCATCAGTGTGAGGGGGGCCTCCTACAATGAGCAGTTCTTC. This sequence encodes CAISVRGASYNEQFF.